The entry below gives a single T cell receptor beta chain sequence along with its context. The V gene end was trimmed by 4 bases and the J gene end by 4 bases; junction bases not matched to a gene: 5. This CDR3 spans 15 amino acids. CDR1 and CDR2 from the germline V gene are SGHRS and YFSETQ. The data were obtained in a study of blood T cell repertoires in COVID-19. At the level of the study: Samples taken during acute and convalescent COVID-19 were collected in the United States, Italy and Spain. The analysed material was cDNA or gDNA that came from T cells, B-cell-depleted T cells, or PBMCs.

Original methodology: Nucleated cell counts were estimated from reference gene primer amplification. Libraries were prepared by immunoSEQ multiplex PCR; TCRdb keeps only in-frame clonotypes and omits some of them. That table is the source of V, J and clone size, and D and trimming were worked out from the DNA. The sample contains approximately 53,000 clones, roughly 90% of which appear only once. This TCR came from a woman aged 80 or over with acute or convalescent COVID-19. This chain joins TRBV5-1 and TRBJ2-1, with 10 bases identical to TRBD2. Input material: peripheral blood. Here the CDR3 reads CASSLTSGVYNEQFF. DNA of the CDR3: TGCGCCAGCAGCCTAACTAGCGGGGTATACAATGAGCAGTTCTTC.